Below, one TCR beta chain is given with its context. Its antigen is still unknown. Being one base from a much bigger clone, this may be a read error. Three rounds of nested PCR, following a modified ARM-PCR protocol, produced the TCRbeta library. TCRdb re-called the multiplex PCR reads with MiXCR, one entry per CDR3 protein. Among more than 120,000 distinct CDR3 sequences, about 71% were seen once, and the ten largest hold 18%. Germline V gene data show CDR1 as SGHRS and CDR2 as YFSETQ. The CDR3 extends over 15 amino acids. The template was RNA from unsorted bulk tissue. This entry is derived from a study of tumor and adjacent non-tumor tissue in lung cancer. Overall study findings and caveats: Tumor tissue had significantly higher TCR diversity than normal lung.

This sequence was found in a man in his sixties with small cell lung cancer. Input material: lung tumor tissue. The rearrangement links TRBV5-1 to TRBJ2-1; 9 nucleotides agree with TRBD2. CDR3 nucleotide sequence: TGCGCCCGCAGCTTGATTAGCGGGAGTTTAAATGAGCAGTTCTTC. It specifies CARSLISGSLNEQFF.